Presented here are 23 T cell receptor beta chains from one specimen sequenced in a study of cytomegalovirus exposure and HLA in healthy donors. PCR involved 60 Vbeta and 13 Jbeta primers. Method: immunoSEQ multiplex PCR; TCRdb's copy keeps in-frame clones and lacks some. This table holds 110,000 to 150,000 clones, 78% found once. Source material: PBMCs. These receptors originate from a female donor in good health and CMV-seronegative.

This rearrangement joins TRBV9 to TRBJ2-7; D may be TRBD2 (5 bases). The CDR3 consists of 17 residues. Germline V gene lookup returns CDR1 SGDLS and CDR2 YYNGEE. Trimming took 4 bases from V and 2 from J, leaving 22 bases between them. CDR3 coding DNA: TGTGCCAGCAGCCCAGGAATATCCGAGACTAATCCCTACGAGCAGTACTTC. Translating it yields CASSPGISETNPYEQYF.

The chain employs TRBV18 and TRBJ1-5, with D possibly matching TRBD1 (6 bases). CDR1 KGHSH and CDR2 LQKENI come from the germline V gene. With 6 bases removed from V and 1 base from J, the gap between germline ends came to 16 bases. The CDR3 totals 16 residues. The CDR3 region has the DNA TGTGCCAGCTCTGACGGATCGGGACAAAGCAATCAGCCCCAGCATTTT. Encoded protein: CASSDGSGQSNQPQHF.

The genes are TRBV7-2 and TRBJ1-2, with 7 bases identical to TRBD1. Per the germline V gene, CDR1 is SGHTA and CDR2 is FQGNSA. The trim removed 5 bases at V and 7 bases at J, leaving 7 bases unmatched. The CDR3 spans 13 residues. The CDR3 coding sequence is TGTGCCAGCAGCCAAACGACAGGGTCTGGCTACACCTTC. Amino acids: CASSQTTGSGYTF.

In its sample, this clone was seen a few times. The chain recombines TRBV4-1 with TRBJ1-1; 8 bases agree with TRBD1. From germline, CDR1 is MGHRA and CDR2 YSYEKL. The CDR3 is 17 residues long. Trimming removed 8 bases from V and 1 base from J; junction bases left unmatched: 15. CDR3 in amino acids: CASASRLGGTGNTEAFF. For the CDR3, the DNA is TGCGCCAGCGCCTCAAGGCTGGGAGGGACAGGGAACACTGAAGCTTTCTTT.

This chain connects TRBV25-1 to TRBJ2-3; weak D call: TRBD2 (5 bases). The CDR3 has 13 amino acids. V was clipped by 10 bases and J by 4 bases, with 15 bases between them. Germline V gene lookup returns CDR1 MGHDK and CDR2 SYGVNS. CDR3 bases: TGTGCCACCGAATCTGGACTTTCAGATACGCAGTATTTT. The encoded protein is CATESGLSDTQYF.

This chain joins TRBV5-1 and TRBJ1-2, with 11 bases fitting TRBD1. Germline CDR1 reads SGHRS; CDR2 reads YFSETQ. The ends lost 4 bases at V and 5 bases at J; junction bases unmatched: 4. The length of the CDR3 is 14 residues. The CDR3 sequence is CASSRTGGGYGYTF. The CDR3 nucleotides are TGCGCCAGCAGCCGGACAGGGGGCGGATATGGCTACACCTTC.

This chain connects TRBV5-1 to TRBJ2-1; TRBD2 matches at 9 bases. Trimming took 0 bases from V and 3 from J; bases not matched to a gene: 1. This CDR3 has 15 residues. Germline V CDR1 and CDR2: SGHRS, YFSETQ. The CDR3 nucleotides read TGCGCCAGCAGCTTGGTACTAGCGGGCTACAATGAGCAGTTCTTC. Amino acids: CASSLVLAGYNEQFF.

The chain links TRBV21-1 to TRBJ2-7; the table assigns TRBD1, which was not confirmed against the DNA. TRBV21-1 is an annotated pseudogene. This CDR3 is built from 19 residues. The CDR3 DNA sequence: TGTGCCAGCAGCAAAGTGGAGGACAGGGTTCAACAGGACCTCTACGAGCAGTACTTC. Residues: CASSKVEDRVQQDLYEQYF.

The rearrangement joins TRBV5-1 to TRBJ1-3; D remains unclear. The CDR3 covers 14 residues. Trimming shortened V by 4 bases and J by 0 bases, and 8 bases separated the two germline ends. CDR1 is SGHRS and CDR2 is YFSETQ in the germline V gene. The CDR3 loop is CASSPTFSGNTIYF. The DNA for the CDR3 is TGCGCCAGCAGCCCAACTTTCTCTGGAAACACCATATATTTT.

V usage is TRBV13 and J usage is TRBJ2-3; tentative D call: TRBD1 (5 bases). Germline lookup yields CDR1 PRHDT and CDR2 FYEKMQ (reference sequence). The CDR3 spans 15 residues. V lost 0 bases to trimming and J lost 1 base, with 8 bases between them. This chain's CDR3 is CASSLGGAGTDTQYF. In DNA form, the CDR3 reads TGTGCCAGCAGCTTAGGTGGGGCAGGCACAGATACGCAGTATTTT.

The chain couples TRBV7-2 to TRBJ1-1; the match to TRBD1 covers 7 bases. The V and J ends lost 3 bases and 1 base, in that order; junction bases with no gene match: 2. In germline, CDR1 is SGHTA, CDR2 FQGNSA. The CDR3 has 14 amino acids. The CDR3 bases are TGTGCCAGCAGCTTGGGACAGTGGAACACTGAAGCTTTCTTT. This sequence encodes CASSLGQWNTEAFF.

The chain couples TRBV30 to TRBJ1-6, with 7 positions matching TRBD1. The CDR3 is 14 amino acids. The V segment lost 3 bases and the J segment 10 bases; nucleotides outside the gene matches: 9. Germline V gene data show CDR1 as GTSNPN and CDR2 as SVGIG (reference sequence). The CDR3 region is CAWRIDRVKSPLHF. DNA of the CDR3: TGTGCCTGGAGAATCGACAGGGTGAAATCACCCCTCCACTTT.

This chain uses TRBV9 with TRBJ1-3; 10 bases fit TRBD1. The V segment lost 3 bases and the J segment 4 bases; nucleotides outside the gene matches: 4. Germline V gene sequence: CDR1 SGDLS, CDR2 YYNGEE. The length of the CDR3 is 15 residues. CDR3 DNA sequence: TGTGCCAGCAGCGGACAGGGGGCGAGGGGAAACACCATATATTTT. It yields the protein CASSGQGARGNTIYF.

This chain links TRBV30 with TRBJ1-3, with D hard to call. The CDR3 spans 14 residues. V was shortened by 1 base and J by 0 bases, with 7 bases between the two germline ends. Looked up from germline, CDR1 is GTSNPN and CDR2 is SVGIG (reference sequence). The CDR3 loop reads CAWSETTSGNTIYF. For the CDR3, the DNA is TGTGCCTGGAGTGAGACTACCTCTGGAAACACCATATATTTT. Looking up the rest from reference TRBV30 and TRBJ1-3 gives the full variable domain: SQTIHQWPATLVQPVGSPLSLECTVEGTSNPNLYWYRQAAGRGLQLLFYSVGIGQISSEVPQNLSASRPQDRQFILSSKKLLLSDSGFYLCAWSETTSGNTIYFGEGSWLTVV.

DNA of the CDR3: TGCACCAGCAGCCCCCGTGAAGGGACAGTGAACTATGGCTACACCTTC. It specifies CTSSPREGTVNYGYTF. V is TRBV1 and J is TRBJ1-2; the table's D call of TRBD1 was not tested on the DNA. TRBV1 corresponds to a pseudogene. The CDR3 is made up of 16 amino acids.

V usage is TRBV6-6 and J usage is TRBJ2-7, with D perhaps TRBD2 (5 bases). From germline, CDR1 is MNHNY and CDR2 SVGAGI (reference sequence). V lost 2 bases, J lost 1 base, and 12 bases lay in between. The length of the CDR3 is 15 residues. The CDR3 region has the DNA TGTGCCAGCAGTTACGTGGGAGCGGCATCCTACGAGCAGTACTTC. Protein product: CASSYVGAASYEQYF.

CDR3 DNA: TGTGCCAGCAGTGAGACATCGGAGCAGTTCTTC. Its translation is CASSETSEQFF. The V call is TRBV2, the J call TRBJ2-1; D is unclear. The CDR3 consists of 11 residues. Trimming took off 3 bases at V and 10 bases at J, with 7 bases between the two ends. CDR1 is SNHLY and CDR2 is FYNNEI in the germline V gene.

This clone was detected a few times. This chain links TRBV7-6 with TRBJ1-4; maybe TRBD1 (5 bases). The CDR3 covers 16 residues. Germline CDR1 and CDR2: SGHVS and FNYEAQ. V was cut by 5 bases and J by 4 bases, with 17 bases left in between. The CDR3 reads CASSPRVDSINEKLFF. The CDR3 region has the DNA TGTGCCAGCAGCCCAAGAGTAGACAGCATTAATGAAAAACTGTTTTTT.

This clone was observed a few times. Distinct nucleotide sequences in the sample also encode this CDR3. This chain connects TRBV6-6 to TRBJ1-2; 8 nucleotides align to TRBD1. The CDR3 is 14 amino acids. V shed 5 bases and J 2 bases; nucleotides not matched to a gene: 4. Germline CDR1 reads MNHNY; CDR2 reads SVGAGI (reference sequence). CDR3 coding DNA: TGTGCCAGCAGTCGAAGACAGGGGAACTATGGCTACACCTTC. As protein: CASSRRQGNYGYTF.

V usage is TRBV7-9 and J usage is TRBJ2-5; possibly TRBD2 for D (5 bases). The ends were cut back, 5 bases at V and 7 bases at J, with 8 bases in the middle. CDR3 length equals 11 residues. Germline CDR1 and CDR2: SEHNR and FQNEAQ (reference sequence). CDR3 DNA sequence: TGTGCCAGCAGCCGGGGTCGGACCCAGTACTTC. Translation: CASSRGRTQYF.

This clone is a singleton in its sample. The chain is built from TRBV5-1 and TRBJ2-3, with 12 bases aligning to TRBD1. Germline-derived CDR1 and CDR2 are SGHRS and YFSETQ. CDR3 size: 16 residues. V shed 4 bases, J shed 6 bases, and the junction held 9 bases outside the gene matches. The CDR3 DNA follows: TGCGCCAGCAGCGCGGGGACAGGGGGCCTTTATGATACGCAGTATTTT. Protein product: CASSAGTGGLYDTQYF.

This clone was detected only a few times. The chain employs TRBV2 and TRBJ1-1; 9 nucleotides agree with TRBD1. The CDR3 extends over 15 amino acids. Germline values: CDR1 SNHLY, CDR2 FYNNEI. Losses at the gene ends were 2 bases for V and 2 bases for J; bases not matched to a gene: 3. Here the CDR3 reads CASSETGGYNTEAFF. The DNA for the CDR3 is TGTGCCAGCAGTGAAACAGGGGGCTATAACACTGAAGCTTTCTTT.

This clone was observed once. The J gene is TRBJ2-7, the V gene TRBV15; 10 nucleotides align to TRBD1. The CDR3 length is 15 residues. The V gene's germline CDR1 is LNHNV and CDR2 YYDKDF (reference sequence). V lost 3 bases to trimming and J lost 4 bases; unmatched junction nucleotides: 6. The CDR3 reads CATSREPGQGYEQYF. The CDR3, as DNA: TGTGCCACCAGCAGGGAGCCGGGACAGGGGTACGAGCAGTACTTC.